The clone carrying this TCR beta chain was seen more than once but under ten times. What it binds is not known. Incorporated into the TCR beta cDNA libraries were unique molecular identifiers, which served to reduce PCR and sequencing biases. TCRdb itself ran the PCR reads through MiXCR, one entry per CDR3 protein. The sample contains about 540,000 distinct CDR3 sequences, approximately 31% of which appear only once. The CDR3 length is 15 residues. V lost 5 bases, J lost 7 bases, and 10 bases stayed unmatched. CDR1 is SGHAT and CDR2 is FQNNGV in the germline V gene. The data were taken from a study of post-analysis software for immune sequencing data. General observations from the study: When patients were compared with controls, about 5 TRBV segments were more frequent, TRBV5-6, TRBV5-1 and TRBV20-1 among them.

Source material: blood. The sequence was collected from a girl aged 2-17 years with multiple sclerosis. The V gene is TRBV11-2, the J gene TRBJ2-3, with 9 bases fitting TRBD2. CDR3 in DNA: TGTGCCAGCAGCATTAGCGGGGGCGCACTTAATACGCAGTATTTT. Amino acid sequence: CASSISGGALNTQYF.